The sequence of this T cell receptor (beta chain) was determined in a study of cytomegalovirus exposure and HLA in healthy donors. As concerns this clone: This sample also contains other DNA sequences that code for the same CDR3.

Method: immunoSEQ multiplex PCR; TCRdb's copy keeps in-frame clones and lacks some. The sample contains under 400,000 clones, just over 85% of which appear only once. The CDR3 spans 15 residues. The trim removed 2 bases at V and 0 bases at J, leaving 2 bases unmatched. Germline V CDR1 and CDR2: SGDLS, YYNGEE. The sequence was collected from a woman aged 18-30 years in good health and CMV-seronegative. The sequenced sample was PBMCs. The rearrangement uses TRBV9 and TRBJ2-1; 7 nucleotides match TRBD2. For the CDR3, the DNA is TGTGCCAGCAGCGTTGGCGGGGGCTCCTACAATGAGCAGTTCTTC. Encoded protein: CASSVGGGSYNEQFF.